The 17 T cell receptor beta chains in this list originate from one sample, sequenced in a study of CD8+ T cells in alopecia areata. Specified treatment: oral pan-JAK inhibitor, 5-10 mg twice daily. RNA extraction was followed by reverse transcription into cDNA, which acted as the sequencing template. Method: immunoSEQ multiplex PCR; TCRdb's copy keeps in-frame clones and lacks some. The table includes 110,000 or so clones, less than 70% detected once. The sample in question was CD4+ T cells sorted from blood, obtained at week 24, from a patient treated with tofacitinib. These receptors were taken from a human donor with alopecia areata.

V and J are TRBV27 and TRBJ1-6; 8 bases line up with TRBD1. Trimming at V came to 1 base and at J to 8 bases, leaving 7 bases not matched to a gene. CDR1 and CDR2 (germline): MNHEY, SMNVEV (reference sequence). CDR3 length equals 16 residues. This CDR3 is CASSLFRGLFHSPLHF. CDR3 coding DNA: TGTGCCAGCAGTTTATTCAGGGGGCTTTTTCATTCACCCCTCCACTTT.

The CDR3 here is CASGVLNTGELFF. In nucleotides, the CDR3 is TGTGCCAGCGGGGTCTTAAACACCGGGGAGCTGTTTTTT. This chain uses TRBV11-2 with TRBJ2-2; D is undetermined. The germline V gene encodes CDR1 SGHAT and CDR2 FQNNGV. The CDR3 length is 13 residues. V was pared by 8 bases and J by 2 bases, with 9 bases between.

This rearrangement joins TRBV29-1 to TRBJ1-1; D unresolved. This CDR3 contains 12 residues. CDR1 is SQVTM, CDR2 ANQGSEA, per germline. V lost 5 bases, J lost 8 bases, and 15 bases lay in between. CDR3 sequence reads: CSVKDLPREAFF. The CDR3 DNA reads as TGCAGCGTTAAGGATCTACCTCGGGAAGCTTTCTTT.

Comments on this clone: One end of the junction varies from germline; a read error may be responsible. V usage is TRBV7-9 and J usage is TRBJ1-6; D not resolved. CDR3 length equals 12 residues. Per germline, CDR1 SEHNR and CDR2 FQNEAQ (reference sequence). CDR3 in amino acids: CASSLGGSPPHF. The CDR3 DNA reads TGTGCCAGCAGCTTAGGAGGGTCACCCCCCCACTTT.

J is TRBJ1-1 and V is TRBV30; D uncertain. Germline V lookup: CDR1 GTSNPN, CDR2 SVGIG (reference sequence). The CDR3 length is 15 residues. Trimming cost V 2 bases and J 0 bases, with 13 bases left between them. CDR3 protein: CAWSPQLVMNTEAFF. The CDR3 DNA reads as TGTGCCTGGAGTCCTCAGTTGGTTATGAACACTGAAGCTTTCTTT.

The sample holds a few counts of this clone. The rearrangement joins TRBV29-1 to TRBJ1-1; no firm D call. This CDR3 region has 11 residues. Per germline, CDR1 SQVTM and CDR2 ANQGSEA. Trimming stripped 7 bases from V and 4 bases from J, with 10 bases between. This CDR3 reads CSALVGTEAFF. Written as DNA, the CDR3 is TGCAGCGCCCTGGTCGGCACTGAAGCTTTCTTT.

This sequence joins TRBV29-1 and TRBJ2-4, with D tentatively TRBD1 (5 bases). In germline, CDR1 is SQVTM, CDR2 ANQGSEA. CDR3 length: 13 residues. With 3 bases removed from V and 10 bases from J, the gap between germline ends came to 16 bases. The CDR3 sequence: CSVDSPGQDIQYF. The CDR3 nucleotides are TGCAGCGTTGATTCGCCAGGGCAAGATATTCAGTACTTC.

This clone was seen once. In DNA form, the CDR3 reads TGCGCCAGCAGCCCCTCTAGAAAGTCCCTGCAGTTCTTC. Its protein product is CASSPSRKSLQFF. V usage is TRBV4-3 and J usage is TRBJ2-1; the D is unclear. Germline-derived CDR1 and CDR2 are LGHNA and YSLEER. The CDR3 consists of 13 residues. V was cut by 4 bases and J by 12 bases, with 16 bases left in between.

This clone was counted once. The genes are TRBV2 and TRBJ2-5; TRBD2 agrees at 11 bases. The length of the CDR3 is 15 residues. Germline trimming cut 7 bases from V and 5 bases from J; bases unmatched to any gene: 9. Germline V gives CDR1 SNHLY, CDR2 FYNNEI. CDR3 sequence reads: CASMVSGGAWETQYF. The CDR3 bases are TGTGCCAGCATGGTTAGCGGGGGGGCTTGGGAGACCCAGTACTTC.

This rearrangement joins TRBV4-2 to TRBJ2-5; 9 nucleotides line up with TRBD2. Germline loops: CDR1 LGHNA, CDR2 YNFKEQ. This CDR3 contains 16 residues. Trimming removed 0 bases from V and 2 bases from J; junction bases left unmatched: 4. In DNA form, the CDR3 reads TGTGCCAGCAGCCAAGAGAAGACTAGCGGTCAAGAGACCCAGTACTTC. This encodes CASSQEKTSGQETQYF.

V usage is TRBV30 and J usage is TRBJ1-5; D not certain. The CDR3 is 11 residues long. From germline, CDR1 is GTSNPN and CDR2 SVGIG (reference sequence). The V end was cut by 0 bases, the J end by 12 bases, with 9 bases between. CDR3 bases: TGTGCCTGGAGTGTGGGTCCGTTCCAGCATTTT. Translating gives CAWSVGPFQHF.

For the CDR3, the DNA is TGTGCCACCAGCAGAGATCCAGGGAGCAATCAGCCCCAGCATTTT. Protein: CATSRDPGSNQPQHF. The chain joins TRBV15 to TRBJ1-5, with TRBD1 as a possible D gene (5 bases). The V gene's germline CDR1 is LNHNV and CDR2 YYDKDF (reference sequence). The CDR3 has 15 residues. V dropped 0 bases and J dropped 1 base, with 7 bases sitting between them.

The V gene is TRBV7-9, the J gene TRBJ1-1; 9 bases align to TRBD1. Germline V gene sequence: CDR1 SEHNR, CDR2 FQNEAQ (reference sequence). The CDR3 contains 14 residues. J gave up 6 bases and V 5 bases, and 7 bases lay outside the gene matches. The DNA for the CDR3 is TGTGCCAGCAGCCCTGGACAGGGGATCTCTGAAGCTTTCTTT. Translated, it gives CASSPGQGISEAFF.

The rearrangement links TRBV2 to TRBJ2-1; no definite D call. The ends were cut back, 7 bases at V and 0 bases at J, with 13 bases in the middle. Germline CDR1 reads SNHLY; CDR2 reads FYNNEI. The CDR3 is 15 amino acids. CDR3 sequence reads: CASTEGQLSYNEQFF. DNA for the CDR3: TGTGCCAGCACCGAAGGGCAGCTCTCCTACAATGAGCAGTTCTTC.

The rearrangement links TRBV18 to TRBJ2-5; D is undetermined. CDR1 and CDR2 (germline): KGHSH, LQKENI. The CDR3 covers 15 residues. V lost 3 bases and J 2 bases, leaving 13 bases between the germline ends. CDR3 loop: CASSPSIRAQETQYF. The CDR3 DNA follows: TGTGCCAGCTCACCCAGTATCCGAGCTCAAGAGACCCAGTACTTC.

The V and J genes are TRBV28 and TRBJ1-2; no definite D call. V lost 7 bases and J lost 13, with 19 bases in between. The CDR3 contains 12 residues. Germline V lookup: CDR1 MDHEN, CDR2 SYDVKM. This CDR3 is CASIAQTKTATF. The CDR3 DNA follows: TGTGCCAGCATAGCCCAAACGAAAACTGCCACCTTC.

This clone has more than one count but fewer than ten. J is TRBJ2-5 and V is TRBV4-1; 7 bases align to TRBD1. Per germline, CDR1 MGHRA and CDR2 YSYEKL. V trimming: 5 bases; J trimming: 4 bases; junction bases outside the gene matches: 4. The CDR3 is made up of 13 amino acids. The CDR3 DNA is TGCGCCAGCAGCGCGCGACAGGGAGAGACCCAGTACTTC. It yields the protein CASSARQGETQYF.